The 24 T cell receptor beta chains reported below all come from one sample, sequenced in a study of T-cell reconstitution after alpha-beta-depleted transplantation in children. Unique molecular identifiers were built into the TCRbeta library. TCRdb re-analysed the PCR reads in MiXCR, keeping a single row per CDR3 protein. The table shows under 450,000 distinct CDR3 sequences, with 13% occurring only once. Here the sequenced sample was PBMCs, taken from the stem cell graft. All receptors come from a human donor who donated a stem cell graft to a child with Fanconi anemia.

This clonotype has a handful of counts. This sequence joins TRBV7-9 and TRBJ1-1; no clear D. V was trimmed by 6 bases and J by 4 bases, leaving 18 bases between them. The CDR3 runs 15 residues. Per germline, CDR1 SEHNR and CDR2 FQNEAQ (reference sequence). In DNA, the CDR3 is TGTGCCAGCAGGTTTGCGGCACAAGAGTCCACTGAAGCTTTCTTT. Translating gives CASRFAAQESTEAFF.

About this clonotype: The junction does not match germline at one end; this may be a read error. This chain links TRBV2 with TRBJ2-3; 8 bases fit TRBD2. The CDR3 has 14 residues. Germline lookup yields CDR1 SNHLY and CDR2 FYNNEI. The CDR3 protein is CASMRREGTDSQYF. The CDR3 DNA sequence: TGTGCCAGCATGCGACGGGAGGGCACAGATTCGCAGTATTTT.

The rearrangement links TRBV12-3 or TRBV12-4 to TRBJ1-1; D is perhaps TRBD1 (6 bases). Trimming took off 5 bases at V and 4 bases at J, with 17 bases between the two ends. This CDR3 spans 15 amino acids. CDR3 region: CASSAEQGKGTEAFF. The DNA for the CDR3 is TGTGCCAGCAGTGCAGAACAGGGTAAGGGCACTGAAGCTTTCTTT.

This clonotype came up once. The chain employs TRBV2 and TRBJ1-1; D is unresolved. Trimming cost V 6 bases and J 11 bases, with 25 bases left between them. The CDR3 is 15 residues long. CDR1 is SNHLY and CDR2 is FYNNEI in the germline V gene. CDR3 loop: CASSANPGLYLEAFF. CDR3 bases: TGTGCCAGCAGCGCTAATCCCGGACTCTACCTCGAGGCTTTCTTT.

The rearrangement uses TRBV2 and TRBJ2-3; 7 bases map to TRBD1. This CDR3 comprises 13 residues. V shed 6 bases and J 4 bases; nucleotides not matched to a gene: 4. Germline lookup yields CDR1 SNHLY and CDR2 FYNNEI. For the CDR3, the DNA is TGTGCCAGCAGGACCGGACAGGCAGATACGCAGTATTTT. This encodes CASRTGQADTQYF. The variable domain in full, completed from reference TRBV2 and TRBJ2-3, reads EPEVTQTPSHQVTQMGQEVILRCVPISNHLYFYWYRQILGQKVEFLVSFYNNEISEKSEIFDDQFSVERPDGSNFTLKIRSTKLEDSAMYFCASRTGQADTQYFGPGTRLTVL.

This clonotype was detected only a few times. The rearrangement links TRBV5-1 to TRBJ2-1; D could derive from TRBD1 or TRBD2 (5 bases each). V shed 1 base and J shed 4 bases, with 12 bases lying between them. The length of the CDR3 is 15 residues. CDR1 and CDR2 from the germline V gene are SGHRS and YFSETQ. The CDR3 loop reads CASSLTGTDYNEQFF. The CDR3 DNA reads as TGCGCCAGCAGCTTGACGGGGACGGATTACAATGAGCAGTTCTTC.

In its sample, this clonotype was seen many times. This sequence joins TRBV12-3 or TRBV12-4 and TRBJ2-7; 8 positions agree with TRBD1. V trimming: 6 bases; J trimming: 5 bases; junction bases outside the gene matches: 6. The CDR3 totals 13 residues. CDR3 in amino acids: CASSMDREDEQYF. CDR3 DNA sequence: TGTGCCAGCAGCATGGACAGGGAGGACGAGCAGTACTTC.

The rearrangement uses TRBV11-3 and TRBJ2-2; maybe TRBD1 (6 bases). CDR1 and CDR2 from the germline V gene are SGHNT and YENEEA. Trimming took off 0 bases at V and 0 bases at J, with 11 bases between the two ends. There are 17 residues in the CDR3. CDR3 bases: TGTGCCAGCAGCTTAGATGGCAGGGGCGCGAACACCGGGGAGCTGTTTTTT. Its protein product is CASSLDGRGANTGELFF.

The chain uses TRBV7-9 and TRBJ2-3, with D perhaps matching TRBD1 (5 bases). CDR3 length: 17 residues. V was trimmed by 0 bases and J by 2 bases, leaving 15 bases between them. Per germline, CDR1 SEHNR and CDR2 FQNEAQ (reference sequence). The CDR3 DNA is TGTGCCAGCAGCTTAGCCCCGACAGTCCCCACCACAGATACGCAGTATTTT. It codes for CASSLAPTVPTTDTQYF.

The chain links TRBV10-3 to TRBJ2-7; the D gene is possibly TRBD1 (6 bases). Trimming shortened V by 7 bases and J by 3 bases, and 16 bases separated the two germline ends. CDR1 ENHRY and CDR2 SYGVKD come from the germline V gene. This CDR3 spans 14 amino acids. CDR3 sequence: CAINPDSAYYEQYF. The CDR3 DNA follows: TGTGCCATCAACCCGGACAGTGCATACTACGAGCAGTACTTC.

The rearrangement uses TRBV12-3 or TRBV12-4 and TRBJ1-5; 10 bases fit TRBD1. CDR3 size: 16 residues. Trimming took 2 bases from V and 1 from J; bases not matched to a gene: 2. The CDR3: CASSLRTGGSNQPQHF. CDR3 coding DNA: TGTGCCAGCAGTTTAAGGACAGGGGGAAGCAATCAGCCCCAGCATTTT.

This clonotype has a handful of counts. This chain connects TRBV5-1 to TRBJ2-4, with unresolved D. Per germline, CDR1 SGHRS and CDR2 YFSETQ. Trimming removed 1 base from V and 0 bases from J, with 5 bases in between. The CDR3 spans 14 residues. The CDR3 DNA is TGCGCCAGCAGCTTGCCCGAAGCCAAAAACATTCAGTACTTC. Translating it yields CASSLPEAKNIQYF. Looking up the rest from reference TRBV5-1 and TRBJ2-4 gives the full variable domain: KAGVTQTPRYLIKTRGQQVTLSCSPISGHRSVSWYQQTPGQGLQFLFEYFSETQRNKGNFPGRFSGRQFSNSRSEMNVSTLELGDSALYLCASSLPEAKNIQYFGAGTRLSVL.

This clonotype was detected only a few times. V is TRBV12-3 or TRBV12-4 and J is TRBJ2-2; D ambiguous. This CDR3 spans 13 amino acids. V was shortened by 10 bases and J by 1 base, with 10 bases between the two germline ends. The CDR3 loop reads CATIPGNTGELFF. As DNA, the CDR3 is TGTGCCACCATCCCGGGGAACACCGGGGAGCTGTTTTTT.

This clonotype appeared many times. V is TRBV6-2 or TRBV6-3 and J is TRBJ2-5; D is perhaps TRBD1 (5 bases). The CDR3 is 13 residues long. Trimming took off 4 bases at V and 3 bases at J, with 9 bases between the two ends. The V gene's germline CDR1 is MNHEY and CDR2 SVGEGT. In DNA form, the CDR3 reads TGTGCCAGCAGTTTGACAGTTAAAGAGACCCAGTACTTC. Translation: CASSLTVKETQYF.

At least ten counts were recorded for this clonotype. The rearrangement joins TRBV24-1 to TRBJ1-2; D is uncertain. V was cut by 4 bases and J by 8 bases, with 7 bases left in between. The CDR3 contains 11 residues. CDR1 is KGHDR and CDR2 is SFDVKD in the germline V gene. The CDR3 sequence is CATSDIRGYTF. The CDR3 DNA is TGTGCCACCAGTGACATAAGAGGCTACACCTTC.

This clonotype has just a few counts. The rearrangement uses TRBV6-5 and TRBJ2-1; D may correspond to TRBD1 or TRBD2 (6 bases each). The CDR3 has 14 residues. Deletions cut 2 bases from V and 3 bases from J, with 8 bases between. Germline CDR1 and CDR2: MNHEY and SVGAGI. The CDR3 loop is CASSYGGGYNEQFF. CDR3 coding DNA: TGTGCCAGCAGTTACGGAGGGGGCTACAATGAGCAGTTCTTC.

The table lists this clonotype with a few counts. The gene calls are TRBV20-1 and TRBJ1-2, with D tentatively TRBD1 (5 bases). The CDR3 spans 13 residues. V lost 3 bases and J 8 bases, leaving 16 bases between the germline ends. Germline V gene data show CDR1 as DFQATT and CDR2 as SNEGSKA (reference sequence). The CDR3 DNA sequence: TGCAGTGCTAGCCTGGGGGGGTTAGGAGGCTACACCTTC. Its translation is CSASLGGLGGYTF.

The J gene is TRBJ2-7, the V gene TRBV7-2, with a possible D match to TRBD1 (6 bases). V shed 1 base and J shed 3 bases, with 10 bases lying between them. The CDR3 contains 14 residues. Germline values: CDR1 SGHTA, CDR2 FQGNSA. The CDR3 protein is CASSLEAGVYEQYF. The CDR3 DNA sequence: TGTGCCAGCAGCTTAGAGGCAGGGGTCTACGAGCAGTACTTC.

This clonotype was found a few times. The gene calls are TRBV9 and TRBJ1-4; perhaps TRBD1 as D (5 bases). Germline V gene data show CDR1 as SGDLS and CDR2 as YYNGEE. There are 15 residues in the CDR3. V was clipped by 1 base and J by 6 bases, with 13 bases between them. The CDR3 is CASSVTGNSHEKLFF. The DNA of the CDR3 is TGTGCCAGCAGCGTAACAGGAAACTCTCATGAAAAACTGTTTTTT.

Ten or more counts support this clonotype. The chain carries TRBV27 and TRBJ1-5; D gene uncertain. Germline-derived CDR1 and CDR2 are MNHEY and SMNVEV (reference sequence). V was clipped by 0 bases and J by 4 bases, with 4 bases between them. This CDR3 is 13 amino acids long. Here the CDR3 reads CASSLSWNQPQHF. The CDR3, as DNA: TGTGCCAGCAGTTTATCCTGGAATCAGCCCCAGCATTTT.

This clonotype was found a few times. CDR3 sequence (DNA): TGCAGCGCAAGGGGGGCAGGGGCCTACGAGCAGTACGTC. Protein: CSARGAGAYEQYV. The genes are TRBV29-1 and TRBJ2-7; TRBD1 or TRBD2 may be the D gene (6 bases each). V shed 7 bases and J shed 2 bases, with 15 bases lying between them. Germline V gives CDR1 SQVTM, CDR2 ANQGSEA. The CDR3 contains 13 residues.

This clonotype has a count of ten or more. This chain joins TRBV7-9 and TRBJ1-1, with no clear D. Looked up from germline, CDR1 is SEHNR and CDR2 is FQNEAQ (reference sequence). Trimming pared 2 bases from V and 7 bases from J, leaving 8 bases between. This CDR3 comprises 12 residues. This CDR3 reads CASSLLSGEAFF. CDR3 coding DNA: TGTGCCAGCAGCTTACTATCGGGTGAAGCTTTCTTT.

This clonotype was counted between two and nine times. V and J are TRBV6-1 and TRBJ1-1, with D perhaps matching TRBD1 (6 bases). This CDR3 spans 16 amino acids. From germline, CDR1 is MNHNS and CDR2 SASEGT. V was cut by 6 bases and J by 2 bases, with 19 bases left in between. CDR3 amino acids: CASRPPGHRLNTEAFF. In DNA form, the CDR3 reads TGTGCCAGCAGGCCGCCGGGACACCGACTAAACACTGAAGCTTTCTTT.

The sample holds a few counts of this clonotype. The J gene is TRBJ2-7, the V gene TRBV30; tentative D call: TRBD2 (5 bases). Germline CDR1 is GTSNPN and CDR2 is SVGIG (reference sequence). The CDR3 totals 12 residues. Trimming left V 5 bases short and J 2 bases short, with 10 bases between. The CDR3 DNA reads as TGTGCCTGGGCGGGTAAGGCCTACGAGCAGTACTTC. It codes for CAWAGKAYEQYF.